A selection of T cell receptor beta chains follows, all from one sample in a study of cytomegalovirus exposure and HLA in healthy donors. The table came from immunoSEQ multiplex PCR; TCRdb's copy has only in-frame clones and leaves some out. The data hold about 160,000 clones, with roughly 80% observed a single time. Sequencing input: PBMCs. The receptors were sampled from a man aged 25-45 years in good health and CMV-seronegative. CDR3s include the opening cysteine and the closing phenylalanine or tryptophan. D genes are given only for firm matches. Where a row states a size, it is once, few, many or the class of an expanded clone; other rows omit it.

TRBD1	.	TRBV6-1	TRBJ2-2	CASSESWTGGRGELFF	TGTGCCAGCAGTGAATCATGGACAGGGGGACGCGGGGAGCTGTTTTTT
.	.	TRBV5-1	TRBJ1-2	CASSFSGEYGYTF	TGCGCCAGCAGCTTCTCCGGGGAATATGGCTACACCTTC
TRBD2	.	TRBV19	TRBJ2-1	CASTRLAGTEQFF	TGTGCCAGTACGAGACTAGCGGGAACGGAGCAGTTCTTC
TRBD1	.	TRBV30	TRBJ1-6	CAWSATGGNLGSYNSPLHF	TGTGCCTGGAGCGCGACAGGGGGCAATTTGGGCTCCTATAATTCACCCCTCCACTTT
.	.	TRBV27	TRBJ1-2	CASSPRQLSHYGYTF	TGTGCCAGCAGTCCAAGACAGCTGTCCCACTATGGCTACACCTTC
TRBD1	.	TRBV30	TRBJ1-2	CASGTGVYGYTF	TGTGCCTCCGGGACAGGGGTCTATGGCTACACCTTC
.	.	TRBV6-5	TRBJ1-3	CASTGTSSGNTIYF	TGTGCCAGCACAGGAACCTCCTCTGGAAACACCATATATTTT
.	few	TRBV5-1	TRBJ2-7	CASGLTGEGYEQYF	TGCGCCAGCGGCCTGACAGGGGAGGGCTACGAGCAGTACTTC
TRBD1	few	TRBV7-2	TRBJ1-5	CASSYRGNQPQHF	TGTGCCAGCAGCTACAGGGGGAATCAGCCCCAGCATTTT
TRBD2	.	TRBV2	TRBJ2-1	CASGGVAGSNEQFF	TGTGCCAGCGGGGGGGTAGCGGGGAGCAATGAGCAGTTCTTC
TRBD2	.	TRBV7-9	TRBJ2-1	CASSTGGPHNEQFF	TGTGCCAGCAGCACGGGGGGGCCCCACAATGAGCAGTTCTTC
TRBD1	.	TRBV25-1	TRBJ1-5	CASSDWDRGQPQHF	TGTGCCAGCAGTGACTGGGACAGGGGTCAGCCCCAGCATTTT
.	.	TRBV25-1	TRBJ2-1	CACSEGWREDNEQFF	TGTGCCTGCAGTGAGGGTTGGAGGGAAGACAATGAGCAGTTCTTC
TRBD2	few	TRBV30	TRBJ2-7	CAWSITSGSFQQYF	TGTGCCTGGAGTATAACTAGCGGGAGTTTCCAGCAGTACTTC
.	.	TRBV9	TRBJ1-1	CASSAPGRNTEAFF	TGTGCCAGCAGCGCGCCGGGGAGGAACACTGAAGCTTTCTTT
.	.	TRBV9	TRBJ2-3	CASSVGRGFQTDTQYF	TGTGCCAGCAGCGTAGGAAGGGGGTTCCAAACAGATACGCAGTATTTT
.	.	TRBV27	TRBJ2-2	CASSFRPTGELFF	TGTGCCAGCAGTTTCCGTCCGACCGGGGAGCTGTTTTTT
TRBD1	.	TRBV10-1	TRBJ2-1	CASSRSGQGNEQFF	TGCGCCAGCAGTCGTTCGGGACAGGGCAATGAGCAGTTCTTC
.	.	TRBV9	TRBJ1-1	CASSVDEGISSEAFF	TGTGCCAGCAGCGTAGATGAGGGAATAAGTAGTGAAGCTTTCTTT
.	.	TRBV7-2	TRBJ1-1	CASSLRLSGSEAFF	TGTGCCAGCAGCTTACGCCTTTCAGGGTCCGAAGCTTTCTTT
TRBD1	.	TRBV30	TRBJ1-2	CAWSRAGGGYTF	TGTGCCTGGAGTCGGGCAGGGGGTGGCTACACCTTC
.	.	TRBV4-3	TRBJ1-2	CASSPDWTDHYGYTF	TGCGCCAGCAGCCCCGATTGGACAGATCACTATGGCTACACCTTC